These 21 T cell receptor beta chains originate from one sample sequenced in a study of T cell changes during pregnancy in multiple sclerosis. Method: immunoSEQ multiplex PCR; TCRdb's copy keeps in-frame clones and lacks some. The sample lists about 100,000 clones, 90% to 95% occurring once. The specimen was peripheral blood, collected after pregnancy. The source of these receptors is a female donor with multiple sclerosis, enrolled in a pregnancy study.

The chain links TRBV12-5 to TRBJ2-2; no clear D. This CDR3 region has 16 residues. With 2 bases removed from V and 2 bases from J, the gap between germline ends came to 12 bases. Germline CDR1 and CDR2: LGHNT and FRNRAP. The CDR3 spells CASGLQKTVNTGELFF. In DNA, the CDR3 is TGTGCTAGTGGTTTGCAAAAAACAGTTAACACCGGGGAGCTGTTTTTT.

The gene calls are TRBV6-5 and TRBJ2-3, with TRBD2 as a possible D gene (7 bases). The CDR3 loop spans 15 amino acids. The germline V gene has CDR1 MNHEY and CDR2 SVGAGI. V shed 1 base and J shed 5 bases, with 13 bases lying between them. The CDR3 sequence is CASSYYGGLGDTQYF. For the CDR3, the DNA is TGTGCCAGCAGTTACTACGGGGGGCTGGGAGATACGCAGTATTTT.

The chain recombines TRBV7-9 with TRBJ2-1; maybe TRBD2 (6 bases). V dropped 5 bases and J dropped 0 bases, with 14 bases sitting between them. CDR3 length equals 16 residues. Germline-derived CDR1 and CDR2 are SEHNR and FQNEAQ (reference sequence). CDR3 bases: TGTGCCAGCAGCCGCCCGGCGGGAAGCTCCTACAATGAGCAGTTCTTC. Translating it yields CASSRPAGSSYNEQFF. The whole variable domain, filled in from reference TRBV7-9 and TRBJ2-1, reads DTGVSQNPRHKITKRGQNVTFRCDPISEHNRLYWYRQTLGQGPEFLTYFQNEAQLEKSRLLSDRFSAERPKGSFSTLEIQRTEQGDSAMYLCASSRPAGSSYNEQFFGPGTRLTVL.

The chain uses TRBV9 and TRBJ1-5; D gene unclear. This CDR3 comprises 15 residues. Trimming left V 4 bases short and J 7 bases short, with 18 bases between. Germline V gives CDR1 SGDLS, CDR2 YYNGEE. The CDR3 DNA follows: TGTGCCAGCAGCCCCGGTCGCTTAATCGGGCAGCCCCAGCATTTT. Its translation: CASSPGRLIGQPQHF.

The V and J genes are TRBV13 and TRBJ2-3; D gene uncertain. V gave up 1 base and J gave up 4 bases, with 9 bases separating them. The CDR3 has 14 residues. Germline CDR1 PRHDT, CDR2 FYEKMQ (reference sequence). The CDR3 is CASSLAVGADTQYF. The CDR3 DNA sequence: TGTGCCAGCAGCTTAGCGGTAGGAGCAGATACGCAGTATTTT.

The chain couples TRBV6-1 to TRBJ2-1, with a tentative D call TRBD1 (5 bases). Germline CDR1 and CDR2: MNHNS and SASEGT. Trimming shortened V by 2 bases and J by 4 bases, and 15 bases separated the two germline ends. CDR3 length equals 16 residues. The CDR3, as DNA: TGTGCCAGCAGTGAAACTGCGGTCAGGGTTTACAATGAGCAGTTCTTC. This encodes CASSETAVRVYNEQFF.

This chain links TRBV4-2 with TRBJ2-5, with 14 bases fitting TRBD2. V lost 1 base to trimming and J lost 5 bases; unmatched junction nucleotides: 3. Germline V gene data show CDR1 as LGHNA and CDR2 as YNFKEQ. CDR3 size: 16 residues. CDR3 amino acids: CASSQGTSGGMETQYF. The CDR3 DNA reads as TGTGCCAGCAGCCAAGGGACTAGCGGGGGGATGGAGACCCAGTACTTC.

The chain has TRBV5-1 and TRBJ1-4, with D unclear. Germline assignment: CDR1 SGHRS and CDR2 YFSETQ. The CDR3 length is 16 residues. Trimming removed 0 bases from V and 8 bases from J, with 17 bases in between. The CDR3 nucleotides are TGCGCCAGCAGCTTGGAGTGGGTAGCTGGTTCCGAAAAACTGTTTTTT. Translation gives CASSLEWVAGSEKLFF.

The chain couples TRBV6-5 to TRBJ2-1; D is possibly TRBD2 (5 bases). Between the trimmed V and J ends, which lost 4 bases and 0 bases, there was a span of 10 bases. The CDR3 is made up of 15 amino acids. CDR1 MNHEY and CDR2 SVGAGI come from the germline V gene. CDR3 amino acids: CASSFSGSSYNEQFF. As DNA, the CDR3 is TGTGCCAGCAGTTTCAGCGGAAGCTCCTACAATGAGCAGTTCTTC.

The rearrangement joins TRBV4-2 to TRBJ2-7; 8 positions match TRBD1. J was trimmed by 7 bases and V by 3 bases; bases with no gene match: 8. Per germline, CDR1 LGHNA and CDR2 YNFKEQ. CDR3 length: 14 residues. The chain's CDR3 is CASSQDRADVEQYF. The CDR3 nucleotides read TGTGCCAGCAGCCAGGACAGGGCGGACGTGGAGCAGTACTTC.

The chain has TRBV6-5 and TRBJ2-3; possibly TRBD2 for D (7 bases). With 1 base removed from V and 4 bases from J, the gap between germline ends came to 12 bases. CDR1 and CDR2 (germline): MNHEY, SVGAGI. The CDR3 length is 15 residues. The CDR3 nucleotides read TGTGCCAGCAGTTACTGGGGGAGGGGGGCAGATACGCAGTATTTT. It specifies CASSYWGRGADTQYF.

This rearrangement joins TRBV2 to TRBJ1-2, with TRBD1 as a possible D gene (5 bases). The V end lost 3 bases, the J end lost 6 bases, and 20 bases lay between the germline ends. Germline V gene data show CDR1 as SNHLY and CDR2 as FYNNEI. The CDR3 spans 16 residues. DNA for the CDR3: TGTGCCAGCAGTGAGGACCGATTCGCGGGGGAGGATGGCTACACCTTC. Its protein product is CASSEDRFAGEDGYTF.

V is TRBV7-2 and J is TRBJ1-1; 8 bases are a match to TRBD1. The CDR3 extends over 16 amino acids. In germline, CDR1 is SGHTA, CDR2 FQGNSA. V shed 1 base, J shed 6 bases, and the junction held 10 bases outside the gene matches. As DNA, the CDR3 is TGTGCCAGCAGCTTAGGACAGGGGCCACTGGGGGCTGAAGCTTTCTTT. This encodes CASSLGQGPLGAEAFF.

This rearrangement joins TRBV27 to TRBJ1-4, with D perhaps matching TRBD1 (6 bases). The CDR3 is made up of 14 amino acids. Trimming pared 6 bases from V and 8 bases from J, leaving 16 bases between. Germline CDR1 reads MNHEY; CDR2 reads SMNVEV (reference sequence). The CDR3 region has the DNA TGTGCCAGCAGGTCTTACCAGGGGTCGGAAAAACTGTTTTTT. Protein product: CASRSYQGSEKLFF.

This rearrangement joins TRBV15 to TRBJ2-1; D uncertain. Germline V gene data show CDR1 as LNHNV and CDR2 as YYDKDF (reference sequence). Between the trimmed V and J ends, which lost 4 bases and 9 bases, there was a span of 10 bases. This CDR3 spans 12 amino acids. The CDR3 nucleotides are TGTGCCACCAGCATAGACTCGGGTGAGCAGTTCTTC. It translates to CATSIDSGEQFF.

This clone was seen a handful of times. The chain links TRBV7-9 to TRBJ2-7; a weak D match, TRBD2 (5 bases). There are 11 residues in the CDR3. Trimming shortened V by 4 bases and J by 7 bases, and 8 bases separated the two germline ends. The germline V gene has CDR1 SEHNR and CDR2 FQNEAQ (reference sequence). DNA for the CDR3: TGTGCCAGCAGCTCCAGAGGGGAGCAGTACTTC. Encoded protein: CASSSRGEQYF.

This clone was detected only once. The V gene is TRBV18, the J gene TRBJ1-2; perhaps TRBD1 as D (5 bases). V lost 0 bases and J 2 bases, leaving 13 bases between the germline ends. The length of the CDR3 is 16 residues. Germline values: CDR1 KGHSH, CDR2 LQKENI. CDR3 DNA: TGTGCCAGCTCACCACCGGGGGGGGACTCCAACTATGGCTACACCTTC. This translates into CASSPPGGDSNYGYTF.

This clone was counted a few times. The CDR3 DNA follows: TGTGCCAGCTCACCGCGACAGGGTCTCTACGAGCAGTACTTC. Translating it yields CASSPRQGLYEQYF. This sequence joins TRBV18 and TRBJ2-7, with 7 bases aligning to TRBD1. CDR1 KGHSH and CDR2 LQKENI come from the germline V gene. The CDR3 loop spans 14 amino acids. Trimming cost V 3 bases and J 3 bases; bases outside gene matches: 5.

The CDR3 spells CASSIRPRGHEQFF. In nucleotides, the CDR3 is TGTGCCAGTAGTATAAGGCCCAGGGGCCATGAGCAGTTCTTC. The chain is built from TRBV19 and TRBJ2-1, with D maybe TRBD1 (6 bases). CDR3 length: 14 amino acids. Germline loops: CDR1 LNHDA, CDR2 SQIVND (reference sequence). Trimming pared 2 bases from V and 8 bases from J, leaving 13 bases between.

The CDR3: CASSKDFILAGEVETQYF. CDR3 DNA sequence: TGTGCCAGCAGCAAAGACTTTATCCTAGCGGGGGAGGTCGAGACCCAGTACTTC. The chain carries TRBV21-1 and TRBJ2-5; TRBD2 is the table's D call and was not checked against the DNA. TRBV21-1 is a known pseudogene. The CDR3 contains 18 residues.

This clone has a single count. V and J are TRBV7-6 and TRBJ2-3, with D possibly being TRBD2 (6 bases). This CDR3 has 16 residues. Germline V gene lookup returns CDR1 SGHVS and CDR2 FNYEAQ. V lost 4 bases and J lost 3, with 17 bases in between. CDR3 DNA sequence: TGTGCCAGCAGCTCCGCTTGGAGGGGTGGGACAGATACGCAGTATTTT. As protein: CASSSAWRGGTDTQYF.